The 9 T cell receptor beta chains in this list originate from one sample, sequenced in a study of shared clonotypes between healthy human individuals. Method: immunoSEQ multiplex PCR; TCRdb's copy keeps in-frame clones and lacks some. The sample has about 2.3 million clones; about 90% are singletons. The source material was naive CD4+ T cells from PBMCs. Subset given: CD45RA+ positively selected. The receptor set was obtained from a man aged 18 to 30 in good health. Some clones in this sample may be carry-over from other donors' samples.

The count of this clone is one. The rearrangement links TRBV15 to TRBJ1-2; 9 bases fit TRBD1. This CDR3 has 13 amino acids. Germline V gene lookup returns CDR1 LNHNV and CDR2 YYDKDF (reference sequence). Trimming cost V 6 bases and J 6 bases; bases outside gene matches: 5. The CDR3 spells CATRFWDRDGYTF. In nucleotides, the CDR3 is TGTGCCACCAGGTTTTGGGACAGGGATGGCTACACCTTC.

This chain connects TRBV7-2 to TRBJ1-5; D unclear. The CDR3 is 15 residues long. V gave up 3 bases and J gave up 3 bases, with 12 bases separating them. Germline V CDR1 and CDR2: SGHTA, FQGNSA. The CDR3: CASSLGVASNQPQHF. CDR3 nucleotides: TGTGCCAGCAGCTTGGGTGTGGCCTCCAATCAGCCCCAGCATTTT.

J is TRBJ1-2 and V is TRBV28; a weak D match, TRBD1 (6 bases). The CDR3 has 14 amino acids. The germline gives CDR1 MDHEN, CDR2 SYDVKM. The ends were cut back, 3 bases at V and 3 bases at J, with 11 bases in the middle. CDR3 in amino acids: CASSFGGLDYGYTF. CDR3 DNA: TGTGCCAGCAGTTTCGGGGGGCTGGACTATGGCTACACCTTC.

V is TRBV18 and J is TRBJ1-1; D call uncertain. Germline loops: CDR1 KGHSH, CDR2 LQKENI. Trimming took off 3 bases at V and 1 base at J, with 9 bases between the two ends. There are 14 residues in the CDR3. For the CDR3, the DNA is TGTGCCAGCTCACCTTCTGACGCGAACACTGAAGCTTTCTTT. Amino acids: CASSPSDANTEAFF.

The V and J genes are TRBV5-1 and TRBJ2-7; 7 positions match TRBD2. This CDR3 is built from 15 residues. In germline, CDR1 is SGHRS, CDR2 YFSETQ. V was pared by 4 bases and J by 7 bases, with 14 bases of the junction left unmatched. The CDR3 reads CASSRRLADIGEQYF. CDR3 DNA sequence: TGCGCCAGCAGCAGGCGTCTAGCGGATATTGGAGAGCAGTACTTC. Filled out from reference TRBV5-1 and TRBJ2-7, the complete variable domain reads KAGVTQTPRYLIKTRGQQVTLSCSPISGHRSVSWYQQTPGQGLQFLFEYFSETQRNKGNFPGRFSGRQFSNSRSEMNVSTLELGDSALYLCASSRRLADIGEQYFGPGTRLTVT.

The CDR3 nucleotides read TGTGCCAGCTCTCTTGAGGAGGGCTACACCTTC. Its translation: CASSLEEGYTF. The chain recombines TRBV18 with TRBJ1-2; no firm D call. V was shortened by 6 bases and J by 8 bases, with 10 bases between the two germline ends. CDR3 length equals 11 residues. Germline values: CDR1 KGHSH, CDR2 LQKENI.

The chain has TRBV19 and TRBJ1-2; D gene ambiguous. The CDR3 sequence is 11 residues long. V lost 6 bases, J lost 8 bases, and 10 bases lay in between. Looked up from germline, CDR1 is LNHDA and CDR2 is SQIVND (reference sequence). Here the CDR3 DNA reads TGTGCCAGTAGCATGCGGTTAGGCTACACCTTC. This translates into CASSMRLGYTF. Full variable domain (remainder filled in from reference TRBV19 and TRBJ1-2): DGGITQSPKYLFRKEGQNVTLSCEQNLNHDAMYWYRQDPGQGLRLIYYSQIVNDFQKGDIAEGYSVSREKKESFPLTVTSAQKNPTAFYLCASSMRLGYTFGSGTRLTVV.

The rearrangement uses TRBV25-1 and TRBJ1-1; no reliable D call. CDR3 size: 17 residues. V was pared by 2 bases and J by 4 bases, with 20 bases between. CDR1 and CDR2 (germline): MGHDK, SYGVNS. The CDR3, as DNA: TGTGCCAGCAGTGAAGATGGGATAGGGCAGAGGGCCACTGAAGCTTTCTTT. It translates to CASSEDGIGQRATEAFF.

About this clone itself: A much larger clonotype is one base distant, so this may be a read error. Additional DNA sequences in this sample encode the identical CDR3. This chain links TRBV5-1 with TRBJ2-1, with TRBD2 matching over 11 bases. The CDR3 spans 15 residues. J gave up 3 bases and V 4 bases, and 3 bases lay outside the gene matches. Germline CDR1 is SGHRS and CDR2 is YFSETQ. The CDR3 region has the DNA TGCGCCAGCAGCAGGGGACTAGCGGACTACAATGAGCAGTTCTTC. Its protein product is CASSRGLADYNEQFF.